This TCR beta chain was documented in a study of T cell repertoires in aging, cancer and after chemotherapy. From germline, CDR1 is LNHNV and CDR2 YYDKDF (reference sequence). The length of the CDR3 is 14 residues. Deletions cut 3 bases from V and 5 bases from J, with 11 bases between. Peripheral blood genomic DNA, not sorted cells or RNA, was the template. Multiplex touch-down PCR with TRB-A/B primers amplified rearranged V-D-J TRB sequences. TCRdb redid the calling of the multiplex PCR reads with MiXCR, one entry per CDR3 protein. Altogether more than 1,100 distinct CDR3 sequences are present, more than 20% being singletons, with the ten largest covering about two fifths.

The clonotype originates from a human donor with a solid tumor. The chain has TRBV15 and TRBJ1-5; possibly TRBD1 for D (5 bases). Sequencing was performed on blood. CDR3 sequence: CATSRRDRYQPQHF. CDR3 nucleotide sequence: TGTGCCACCAGCAGGAGGGACCGCTATCAGCCCCAGCATTTT.